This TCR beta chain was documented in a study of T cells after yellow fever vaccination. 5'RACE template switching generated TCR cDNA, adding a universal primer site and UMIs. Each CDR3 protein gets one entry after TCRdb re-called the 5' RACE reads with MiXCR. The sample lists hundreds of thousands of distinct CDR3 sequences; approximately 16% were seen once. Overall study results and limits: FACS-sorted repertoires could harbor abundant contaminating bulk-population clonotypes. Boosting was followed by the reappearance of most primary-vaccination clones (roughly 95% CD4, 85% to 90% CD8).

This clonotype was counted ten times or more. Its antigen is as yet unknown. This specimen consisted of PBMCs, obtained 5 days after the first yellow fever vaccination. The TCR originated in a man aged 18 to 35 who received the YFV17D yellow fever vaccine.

The DNA for the CDR3 is TGTGCCAGCAGTCTCGGGGGGGACAGAGCCAAAAACATTCAGTACTTC. It yields the protein CASSLGGDRAKNIQYF. This chain connects TRBV6-5 to TRBJ2-4; a possible D gene is TRBD2 (8 bases). Germline-derived CDR1 and CDR2 are MNHEY and SVGAGI. This CDR3 comprises 16 residues. Trimming took 5 bases from V and 0 from J, leaving 14 bases between them.